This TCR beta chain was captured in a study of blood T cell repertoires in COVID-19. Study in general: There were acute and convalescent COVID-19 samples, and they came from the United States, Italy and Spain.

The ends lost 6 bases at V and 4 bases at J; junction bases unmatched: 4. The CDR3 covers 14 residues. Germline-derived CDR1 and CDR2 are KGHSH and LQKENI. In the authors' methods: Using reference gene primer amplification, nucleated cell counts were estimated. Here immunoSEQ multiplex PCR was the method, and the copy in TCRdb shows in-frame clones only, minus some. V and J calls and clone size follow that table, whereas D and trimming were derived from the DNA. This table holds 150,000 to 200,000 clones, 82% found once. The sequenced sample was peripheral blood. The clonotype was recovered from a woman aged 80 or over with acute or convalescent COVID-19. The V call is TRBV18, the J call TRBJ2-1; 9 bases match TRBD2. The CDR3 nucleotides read TGTGCCAGCTCTCTTAGCGGGGGTTACAATGAGCAGTTCTTC. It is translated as CASSLSGGYNEQFF.